This TCR beta chain stems from a study of long-term antiretroviral therapy in people with HIV. Version v3.0 of the immunoSEQ assay was performed at survey level. Libraries were prepared by immunoSEQ multiplex PCR; TCRdb keeps only in-frame clonotypes and omits some of them. The repertoire holds some 11,000 clones, with around 76% as singletons. Whole-study results and caveats: Every time point showed a repertoire led by clones expanded before ART.

As for this clone: Its matching antigen is unknown.

CDR3 size: 17 residues. After removal of 6 bases from V and 3 bases from J, the junction contained 12 bases not matched to a gene. Germline CDR1 SEHNR, CDR2 FQNEAQ (reference sequence). This clonotype was obtained from a middle-aged man with HIV. The chain is built from TRBV7-9 and TRBJ1-4; 8 nucleotides match TRBD1. This specimen was unsorted PBMCs, taken 8.2 years after starting antiretroviral therapy. CDR3 protein: CASRPRQGSEANEKLFF. DNA for the CDR3: TGTGCCAGCAGGCCTAGACAGGGGAGCGAGGCTAATGAAAAACTGTTTTTT.